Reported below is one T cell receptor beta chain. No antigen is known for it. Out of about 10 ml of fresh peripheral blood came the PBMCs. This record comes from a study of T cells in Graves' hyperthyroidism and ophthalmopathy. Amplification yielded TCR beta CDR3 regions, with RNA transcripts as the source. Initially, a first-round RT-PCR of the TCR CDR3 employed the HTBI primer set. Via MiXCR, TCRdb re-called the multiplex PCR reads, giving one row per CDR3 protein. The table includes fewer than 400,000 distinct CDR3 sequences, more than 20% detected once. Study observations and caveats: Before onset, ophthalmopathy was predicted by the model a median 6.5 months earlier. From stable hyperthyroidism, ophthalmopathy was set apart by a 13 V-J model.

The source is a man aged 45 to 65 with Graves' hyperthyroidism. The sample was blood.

CDR3 region: CASSLRGGLTEKLFF. Here the CDR3 DNA reads TGTGCCAGCAGTTTAAGGGGGGGGCTAACGGAAAAACTGTTTTTT. V is TRBV28 and J is TRBJ1-4; a weak D match, TRBD1 (6 bases). The germline V and J ends were trimmed by 2 bases and 8 bases, with 15 bases remaining between them. This CDR3 comprises 15 residues. Germline assignment: CDR1 MDHEN and CDR2 SYDVKM.